Listed here are 29 T cell receptor beta chains from one sample, sequenced in a study of T-cell reconstitution after alpha-beta-depleted transplantation in children. As it was prepared, the TCRbeta library received unique molecular identifiers. One entry per CDR3 protein results from TCRdb running MiXCR on the PCR reads. The sample lists fewer than 750,000 distinct CDR3 sequences; 25% to 30% were seen once. The sequences come from PBMCs, collected before TCRalphabeta/CD19-depleted stem cell transplant. Receptors were obtained from a boy in the first two years of life with Wiskott-Aldrich syndrome, due to receive a stem cell transplant.

This clonotype was counted only a few times. The rearrangement links TRBV14 to TRBJ1-5; D is undetermined. The V gene's germline CDR1 is SGHDN and CDR2 FVKESK. Trimming shortened V by 1 base and J by 0 bases, and 10 bases separated the two germline ends. The CDR3 runs to 16 residues. CDR3 bases: TGTGCCAGCAGCCAAGTACCAGCCTATAGCAATCAGCCCCAGCATTTT. It is translated as CASSQVPAYSNQPQHF.

In its sample, this clonotype was seen once. The chain carries TRBV27 and TRBJ1-1; D unresolved. Germline V CDR1 and CDR2: MNHEY, SMNVEV (reference sequence). This CDR3 has 13 amino acids. Trimming removed 6 bases at V and 6 bases at J, with 14 bases between. CDR3 protein: CASSFGPASEAFF. CDR3 coding DNA: TGTGCCAGCAGCTTTGGCCCGGCTTCTGAAGCTTTCTTT.

V gene TRBV7-9 combines with J gene TRBJ1-6; TRBD1 aligns across 7 bases. The CDR3 totals 14 residues. Looked up from germline, CDR1 is SEHNR and CDR2 is FQNEAQ (reference sequence). V lost 6 bases, J lost 6 bases, and 5 bases stayed unmatched. CDR3 DNA sequence: TGTGCCAGCAGAGCCCGGGACAGTAATTCACCCCTCCACTTT. Amino acid sequence: CASRARDSNSPLHF.

This chain links TRBV27 with TRBJ1-6; 7 bases align to TRBD1. Germline CDR1 and CDR2: MNHEY and SMNVEV (reference sequence). Trimming took 0 bases from V and 7 from J; bases not matched to a gene: 12. The CDR3 is 18 amino acids. The CDR3 bases are TGTGCCAGCAGTTTATCGTTGGGGGCGAGGGGGCAGAATTCACCCCTCCACTTT. This encodes CASSLSLGARGQNSPLHF.

This clonotype was observed a handful of times. This CDR3 reads CSVVNVRAGADTQYF. The CDR3 region has the DNA TGCAGCGTTGTAAATGTGCGAGCGGGAGCTGATACGCAGTATTTT. The V and J genes are TRBV29-1 and TRBJ2-3, with 8 bases that match TRBD2. Germline trimming cut 4 bases from V and 6 bases from J; bases unmatched to any gene: 12. From germline, CDR1 is SQVTM and CDR2 ANQGSEA. The CDR3 is 15 amino acids.

CDR3 amino acids: CASSQLFSDTQYF. The CDR3 coding sequence is TGTGCCAGCAGCCAACTTTTTTCAGATACGCAGTATTTT. The rearrangement joins TRBV4-2 to TRBJ2-3, with D uncertain. Trimming stripped 2 bases from V and 4 bases from J, with 7 bases between. The CDR3 length is 13 residues. Germline V gene lookup returns CDR1 LGHNA and CDR2 YNFKEQ.

This clonotype was seen a few times. The rearrangement links TRBV18 to TRBJ2-1; 7 nucleotides match TRBD1. V lost 6 bases, J lost 4 bases, and 15 bases stayed unmatched. The germline gives CDR1 KGHSH, CDR2 LQKENI. The CDR3 is made up of 17 amino acids. The CDR3 here is CASSPSSGTALYNEQFF. The CDR3 bases are TGTGCCAGCTCGCCCAGCTCCGGGACAGCTTTGTACAATGAGCAGTTCTTC.

V usage is TRBV4-2 and J usage is TRBJ2-1; 8 bases match TRBD2. The CDR3 is 12 residues long. V lost 1 base and J lost 15; bases outside the gene matches: 5. Germline-derived CDR1 and CDR2 are LGHNA and YNFKEQ. CDR3 DNA sequence: TGTGCCAGCAGCCAAGTCGGGACTAGGCTGTTCTTC. Translating gives CASSQVGTRLFF.

This clonotype has more than one count but fewer than ten. The genes are TRBV25-1 and TRBJ2-2; D ambiguous. The CDR3 extends over 13 amino acids. Deletions cut 7 bases from V and 6 bases from J, with 12 bases between. The V gene's germline CDR1 is MGHDK and CDR2 SYGVNS. CDR3 coding DNA: TGTGCCAGCAAAAAGCGCTGGGCCGGGGAGCTGTTTTTT. This translates into CASKKRWAGELFF.

The chain uses TRBV5-1 and TRBJ2-1, with a possible D match to TRBD2 (5 bases). Per the germline V gene, CDR1 is SGHRS and CDR2 is YFSETQ. CDR3 length: 16 residues. Trimming stripped 4 bases from V and 0 bases from J, with 14 bases between. The CDR3 here is CASSPSAAYSYNEQFF. CDR3 nucleotides: TGCGCCAGCAGCCCGTCAGCGGCTTACTCCTACAATGAGCAGTTCTTC.

CDR3 amino acids: CASSEGGYYGYTF. In DNA form, the CDR3 reads TGTGCCAGCAGCGAAGGGGGTTACTATGGCTACACCTTC. This sequence joins TRBV7-9 and TRBJ1-2; a possible D gene is TRBD1 (6 bases). This CDR3 has 13 amino acids. The germline gives CDR1 SEHNR, CDR2 FQNEAQ (reference sequence). The V gene lost 5 bases and the J gene lost 3 bases, with 10 bases spanning the gap.

CDR3 nucleotides: TGTGCCAGCAGCCAAGGGGCCCGGGGCGGGAGCTCCTACAATGAGCAGTTCTTC. Translating it yields CASSQGARGGSSYNEQFF. The V gene is TRBV3-1, the J gene TRBJ2-1; TRBD2 matches 7 bases. The V and J ends lost 1 base and 0 bases, in that order; junction bases with no gene match: 9. The germline V gene has CDR1 LGHDT and CDR2 YNNKEL (reference sequence). The CDR3 consists of 18 residues.

The J gene is TRBJ2-1, the V gene TRBV7-8, with TRBD2 matching 10 bases. The V segment lost 1 base and the J segment 4 bases; nucleotides outside the gene matches: 13. CDR3 length equals 19 residues. Per germline, CDR1 SGHVS and CDR2 FQNEAQ. The CDR3 region has the DNA TGTGCCAGCAGCTTAGAGGGGGGGCTAACTAGCGGGATGTACAATGAGCAGTTCTTC. Protein product: CASSLEGGLTSGMYNEQFF.

The CDR3 coding sequence is TGCGCCAGCAGCCGGATTAGGACTGACACAGATACGCAGTATTTT. Translation: CASSRIRTDTDTQYF. The chain combines TRBV5-1 with TRBJ2-3; possibly TRBD2 for D (5 bases). Between the trimmed V and J ends, which lost 4 bases and 2 bases, there was a span of 14 bases. The germline gives CDR1 SGHRS, CDR2 YFSETQ. The CDR3 spans 15 residues.

This clonotype came up a few times. The V and J genes are TRBV5-8 and TRBJ1-1; D is unclear. Germline loops: CDR1 SGHTS, CDR2 YDEGEE. Trimming stripped 0 bases from V and 3 bases from J, with 6 bases between. The CDR3 has 13 amino acids. For the CDR3, the DNA is TGTGCCAGCAGCTTGGAGCTGGACACTGAAGCTTTCTTT. Translated, it gives CASSLELDTEAFF.

The V and J genes are TRBV29-1 and TRBJ2-3, with D maybe TRBD2 (6 bases). Germline-derived CDR1 and CDR2 are SQVTM and ANQGSEA. The CDR3 is made up of 11 amino acids. Between the trimmed V and J ends, which lost 4 bases and 8 bases, there was a span of 10 bases. The CDR3 sequence: CSVGSGLTQYF. Written as DNA, the CDR3 is TGCAGCGTTGGGTCGGGACTTACGCAGTATTTT.

This clonotype was picked up a small number of times. CDR3 in DNA: TGTGCCAGCACACACGACAGGGTTGTTGGTGAGCAGTTCTTC. The encoded protein is CASTHDRVVGEQFF. The chain joins TRBV12-3 or TRBV12-4 to TRBJ2-1; 7 bases are shared with TRBD1. The CDR3 is 14 residues long. The V gene end was trimmed by 7 bases and the J gene end by 9 bases; junction bases not matched to a gene: 12.

The chain uses TRBV12-3 or TRBV12-4 and TRBJ2-3; no definite D call. V lost 6 bases and J 2 bases, leaving 15 bases between the germline ends. The length of the CDR3 is 15 residues. CDR3 residues: CASRSAQRITDTQYF. In DNA, the CDR3 is TGTGCCAGCAGAAGTGCCCAGCGCATCACAGATACGCAGTATTTT.

The rearrangement joins TRBV7-9 to TRBJ2-7, with D unresolved. The CDR3 extends over 14 amino acids. Trimming shortened V by 1 base and J by 0 bases, and 7 bases separated the two germline ends. CDR1 and CDR2 from the germline V gene are SEHNR and FQNEAQ (reference sequence). This CDR3 reads CASSLVLSSYEQYF. The CDR3 coding sequence is TGTGCCAGCAGCTTAGTACTTAGCTCCTACGAGCAGTACTTC.

The chain recombines TRBV7-6 with TRBJ1-1, with a tentative D call TRBD1 (5 bases). Germline V gene sequence: CDR1 SGHVS, CDR2 FNYEAQ. This CDR3 comprises 13 residues. V lost 4 bases and J lost 4, with 10 bases in between. The CDR3 reads CASSWGRSTEAFF. The CDR3 DNA is TGTGCCAGCAGCTGGGGACGGTCCACTGAAGCTTTCTTT.

This clonotype occurred a few times. The rearrangement links TRBV5-1 to TRBJ2-1; D possibly uses TRBD1 or TRBD2 (6 bases each). CDR3 size: 16 residues. Looked up from germline, CDR1 is SGHRS and CDR2 is YFSETQ. Trimming pared 1 base from V and 3 bases from J, leaving 14 bases between. The CDR3 protein is CASSLHRGRGYNEQFF. In DNA, the CDR3 is TGCGCCAGCAGCTTGCATCGGGGGCGAGGCTACAATGAGCAGTTCTTC.

This clonotype was seen more than once but under ten times. The chain recombines TRBV12-3 or TRBV12-4 with TRBJ2-1, with D possibly TRBD2 on 5 matching bases. This CDR3 is built from 12 residues. The V gene lost 4 bases and the J gene lost 12 bases, with 13 bases spanning the gap. The CDR3 DNA reads TGTGCCAGCAGTTCCTTCCGGGGAATGCAGTTCTTC. Protein product: CASSSFRGMQFF.

CDR3 DNA: TGCGCCAGCAGCTTGGTGCCAGGTAGATCCCCATACAATGAGCAGTTCTTC. This encodes CASSLVPGRSPYNEQFF. The V gene is TRBV5-1, the J gene TRBJ2-1, with D unresolved. The V and J ends lost 0 bases and 4 bases respectively, with 17 bases between them. This CDR3 has 17 amino acids. CDR1 and CDR2 (germline): SGHRS, YFSETQ.

There are a few counts of this clonotype. The chain joins TRBV12-3 or TRBV12-4 to TRBJ2-4, with D maybe TRBD1 (6 bases). Deletions cut 3 bases from V and 8 bases from J, with 11 bases between. This CDR3 comprises 13 residues. CDR3 nucleotide sequence: TGTGCCAGCAGTTTTTCAGGGGTAGACATTCAGTACTTC. Protein: CASSFSGVDIQYF.

There are a few counts of this clonotype. The chain joins TRBV3-1 to TRBJ2-1; D unresolved. The V and J ends lost 5 bases and 0 bases respectively, with 11 bases between them. The length of the CDR3 is 15 residues. CDR1 LGHDT and CDR2 YNNKEL come from the germline V gene (reference sequence). The CDR3 sequence: CASSTRLSSYNEQFF. The CDR3 nucleotides read TGTGCCAGCAGCACCCGACTGAGCTCCTACAATGAGCAGTTCTTC.

The rearrangement uses TRBV24-1 and TRBJ1-2; D is undetermined. Germline V CDR1 and CDR2: KGHDR, SFDVKD. CDR3 length: 15 amino acids. V gave up 1 base and J gave up 4 bases, with 12 bases separating them. The CDR3, as DNA: TGTGCCACCAGTGATTTTCCTGGAGCGTTCTATGGCTACACCTTC. Protein: CATSDFPGAFYGYTF.

The chain carries TRBV20-1 and TRBJ2-1; 10 positions match TRBD2. This CDR3 is 17 amino acids long. After removal of 0 bases from V and 4 bases from J, the junction contained 9 bases not matched to a gene. Germline CDR1 reads DFQATT; CDR2 reads SNEGSKA (reference sequence). The CDR3 spells CSARDRLAGVRYNEQFF. In DNA form, the CDR3 reads TGCAGTGCTAGAGATCGGCTAGCGGGAGTTAGATACAATGAGCAGTTCTTC.

The rearrangement links TRBV12-3 or TRBV12-4 to TRBJ2-7; possibly TRBD2 for D (8 bases). V gave up 7 bases and J gave up 3 bases, with 16 bases separating them. The CDR3 totals 14 residues. The CDR3 DNA reads as TGTGCCAGCACCCCCAGGGGGACTAGCTACGAGCAGTACTTC. It specifies CASTPRGTSYEQYF.

The CDR3 nucleotides are TGCAGTGCTGCAACTACCTCCCGGGACAGGGGATTCAACGAGCAGTACTTC. It specifies CSAATTSRDRGFNEQYF. This sequence joins TRBV20-1 and TRBJ2-7; 10 bases agree with TRBD1. The CDR3 is made up of 17 amino acids. With 5 bases clipped from V and 5 bases from J, the junction kept 18 bases outside the gene matches. Germline V lookup: CDR1 DFQATT, CDR2 SNEGSKA (reference sequence).